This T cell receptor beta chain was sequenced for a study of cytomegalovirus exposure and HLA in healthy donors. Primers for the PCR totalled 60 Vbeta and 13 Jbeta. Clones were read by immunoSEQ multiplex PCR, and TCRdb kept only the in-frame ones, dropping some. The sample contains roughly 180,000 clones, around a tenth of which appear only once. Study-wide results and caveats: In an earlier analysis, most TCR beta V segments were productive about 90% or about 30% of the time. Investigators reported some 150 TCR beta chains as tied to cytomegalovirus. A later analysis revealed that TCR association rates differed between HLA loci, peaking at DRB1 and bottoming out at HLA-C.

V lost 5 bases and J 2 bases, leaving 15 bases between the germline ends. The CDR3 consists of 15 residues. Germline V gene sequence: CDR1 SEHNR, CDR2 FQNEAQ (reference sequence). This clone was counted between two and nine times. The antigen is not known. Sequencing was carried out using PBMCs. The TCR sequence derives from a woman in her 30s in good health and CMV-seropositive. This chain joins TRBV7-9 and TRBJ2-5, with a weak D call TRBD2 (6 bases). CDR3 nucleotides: TGTGCCAGCAGCCAGACAAGGAGGGGACAAGAGACCCAGTACTTC. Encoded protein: CASSQTRRGQETQYF. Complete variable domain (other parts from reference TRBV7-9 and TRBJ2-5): DTGVSQNPRHKITKRGQNVTFRCDPISEHNRLYWYRQTLGQGPEFLTYFQNEAQLEKSRLLSDRFSAERPKGSFSTLEIQRTEQGDSAMYLCASSQTRRGQETQYFGPGTRLLVL.